This T cell receptor beta chain was profiled in a study of CXCR3-negative and CXCR3-positive naive CD8 T cells. Study observations and caveats: A higher hydrophobicity marked the TRB CDR3s of CXCR3-positive naive cells versus CXCR3-negative naive cells.

Of note for this clonotype: Its antigen remains unknown.

The CDR3 is 13 residues long. The germline CDR1 and CDR2 sequences are SGHNT and YYREEE (reference sequence). CD45RO-CCR7+CD27+CD95- marked naive CD8+ T cells. Preparation of TRB cDNA libraries relied on 5' RACE carrying UMI labels. TCRdb re-analyzed the 5' RACE reads; it lists each CDR3 protein once, without DNA. This specimen shows 140,000 to 150,000 distinct CDR3 sequences; the ten leading clones hold about 0.27%. This sequence originates from a human donor in good health. Some clones in this sample may be carry-over from other donors' samples. This sequence joins TRBV5-4 and TRBJ2-1. The sample comprised naive CXCR3+ CD8+ T cells from blood. As for subset: CD45RO-CCR7+CD27+CD95- naive CD8+ T cells expressing CXCR3 (TNR3+). CDR3 region: CASSLGPDNEQFF. The variable domain in full, completed from reference TRBV5-4 and TRBJ2-1, reads ETGVTQSPTHLIKTRGQQVTLRCSSQSGHNTVSWYQQALGQGPQFIFQYYREEENGRGNFPPRFSGLQFPNYSSELNVNALELDDSALYLCASSLGPDNEQFFGPGTRLTVL.